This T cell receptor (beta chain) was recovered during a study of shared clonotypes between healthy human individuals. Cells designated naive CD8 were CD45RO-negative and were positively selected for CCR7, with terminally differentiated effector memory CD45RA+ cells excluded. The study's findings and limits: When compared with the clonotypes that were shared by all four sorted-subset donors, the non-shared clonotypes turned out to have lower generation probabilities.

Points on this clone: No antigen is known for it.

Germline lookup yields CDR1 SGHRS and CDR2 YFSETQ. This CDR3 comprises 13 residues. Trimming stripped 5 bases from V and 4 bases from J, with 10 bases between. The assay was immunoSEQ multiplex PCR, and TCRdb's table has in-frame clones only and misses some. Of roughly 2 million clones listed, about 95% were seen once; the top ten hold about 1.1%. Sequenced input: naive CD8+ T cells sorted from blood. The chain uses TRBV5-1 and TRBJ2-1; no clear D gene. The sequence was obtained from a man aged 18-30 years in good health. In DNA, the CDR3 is TGCGCCAGCAGACCAGACCGATACAATGAGCAGTTCTTC. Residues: CASRPDRYNEQFF.